Listed below are T cell receptor beta chains from one sample, sequenced in a study of graft-versus-host responses after intestinal transplantation. For these receptors, no antigen is known. Generated by immunoSEQ multiplex PCR, the TCRdb table keeps only in-frame clones and is missing some. The data show around 55,000 clones, with roughly nine tenths seen just once and 0.5% to 0.65% held by the top ten. The starting material was unstimulated CD4+ T cells sorted from spleen or lymph node cells, obtained before transplant. Receptors were obtained from a human donor who was the organ donor for an intestinal transplant. The CDR3 runs from the conserved cysteine through the conserved F or W. A D gene is named only where the DNA matches it firmly. The size field is filled for only some rows; it gives once, few, many or a size class.

abundance: few; v_gene: TRBV6-5; d_gene: NA; j_gene: TRBJ1-3; CDR3nt: TGTGCCAGCAGCCACAGGGCGATCTCTGGAAACACCATATATTTT; CDR3aa: CASSHRAISGNTIYF
abundance: NA; v_gene: TRBV28; d_gene: TRBD1; j_gene: TRBJ1-2; CDR3nt: TGTGCCAGCAGTTTATGGGGATACCGGGACAGGGCGTCCCCAGGCTACACCTTC; CDR3aa: CASSLWGYRDRASPGYTF
abundance: NA; v_gene: TRBV4-1; d_gene: NA; j_gene: TRBJ1-5; CDR3nt: TGCGCCAGCAGCCAATTTGGCTCCCGGCGGCAGCCCCAGCATTTT; CDR3aa: CASSQFGSRRQPQHF
abundance: NA; v_gene: TRBV30; d_gene: TRBD1; j_gene: TRBJ1-2; CDR3nt: TGTGCCTGGGAGGACAGGGGTTGGGGCTACACCTTC; CDR3aa: CAWEDRGWGYTF
abundance: NA; v_gene: TRBV5-1; d_gene: NA; j_gene: TRBJ2-5; CDR3nt: TGCGCCAGCAGGTCCGATCACCCGGGCGGGAAAGAGACCCAGTACTTC; CDR3aa: CASRSDHPGGKETQYF
abundance: NA; v_gene: TRBV11-2; d_gene: NA; j_gene: TRBJ2-3; CDR3nt: TGTGCCAGCAGCTTAGGTGAGATCCGAACAGATACGCAGTATTTT; CDR3aa: CASSLGEIRTDTQYF
abundance: once; v_gene: TRBV27; d_gene: TRBD2; j_gene: TRBJ2-7; CDR3nt: TGTGCCAGCAGCCACAAGCGGGGGCACGAGCAGTACTTC; CDR3aa: CASSHKRGHEQYF
abundance: NA; v_gene: TRBV27; d_gene: TRBD2; j_gene: TRBJ2-7; CDR3nt: TGTGCCAGCAGAGAGACTAGCGGGTTTACCTACGAGCAGTACTTC; CDR3aa: CASRETSGFTYEQYF
abundance: NA; v_gene: TRBV19; d_gene: NA; j_gene: TRBJ2-6; CDR3nt: TGTGCCAGCTCCTTCGGGGTTTCAGGCTCTGGGGCCAACGTCCTGACTTTC; CDR3aa: CASSFGVSGSGANVLTF
abundance: NA; v_gene: TRBV15; d_gene: TRBD2; j_gene: TRBJ2-3; CDR3nt: TGTGCCACCAGCCTGGGAGCGGGAGGAGGTTTGGATACGCAGTATTTT; CDR3aa: CATSLGAGGGLDTQYF
abundance: NA; v_gene: TRBV19; d_gene: NA; j_gene: TRBJ2-5; CDR3nt: TGTGCCAGTAGTATAGATCGTGGAGGGACGAAGACCCAGTACTTC; CDR3aa: CASSIDRGGTKTQYF
abundance: NA; v_gene: TRBV9; d_gene: NA; j_gene: TRBJ2-3; CDR3nt: TGTGCCAGCAGCGTAGTTGCGGCGGTGCCCACAGATACGCAGTATTTT; CDR3aa: CASSVVAAVPTDTQYF
abundance: NA; v_gene: TRBV15; d_gene: TRBD2; j_gene: TRBJ2-1; CDR3nt: TGTGCCACCAGCACCCGACTGCTGTCGGGGGGGAATGAGCAGTTCTTC; CDR3aa: CATSTRLLSGGNEQFF
abundance: NA; v_gene: TRBV19; d_gene: NA; j_gene: TRBJ2-1; CDR3nt: TGTGCCAGTAGTATAGCAGGGGTCCCTGAGCAGTTCTTC; CDR3aa: CASSIAGVPEQFF
abundance: NA; v_gene: TRBV5-1; d_gene: NA; j_gene: TRBJ1-2; CDR3nt: TGCGCCAGCAGCTATATTCCCCAGGGGAACTATGGCTACACCTTC; CDR3aa: CASSYIPQGNYGYTF
abundance: NA; v_gene: TRBV18; d_gene: NA; j_gene: TRBJ1-1; CDR3nt: TGTGCCAGCTCACGGCTTACGGGGGGCGGTAACACTGAAGCTTTCTTT; CDR3aa: CASSRLTGGGNTEAFF
abundance: NA; v_gene: TRBV18; d_gene: NA; j_gene: TRBJ1-2; CDR3nt: TGTGCCAGCTCACAGGGGACTAACTATGGCTACACCTTC; CDR3aa: CASSQGTNYGYTF
abundance: NA; v_gene: TRBV7-2; d_gene: NA; j_gene: TRBJ1-1; CDR3nt: TGTGCCAGCAGCTACGGGCGTCGTAGGGGTGCTGAAGCTTTCTTT; CDR3aa: CASSYGRRRGAEAFF
abundance: NA; v_gene: TRBV19; d_gene: NA; j_gene: TRBJ1-2; CDR3nt: TGTGCCAGTAGAACCGGGACACGAAACTATGGCTACACCTTC; CDR3aa: CASRTGTRNYGYTF
abundance: NA; v_gene: TRBV19; d_gene: TRBD1; j_gene: TRBJ2-7; CDR3nt: TGTGCCAGTAGTGGGGGACAGGGGAGCTCCTACGAGCAGTACTTC; CDR3aa: CASSGGQGSSYEQYF
abundance: NA; v_gene: TRBV5-6; d_gene: TRBD1; j_gene: TRBJ1-6; CDR3nt: TGTGCCAGCAGCTTGGAAAAGGGCCGACCAGGGGGAAATTCACCCCTCCACTTT; CDR3aa: CASSLEKGRPGGNSPLHF
abundance: NA; v_gene: TRBV7-8; d_gene: TRBD1; j_gene: TRBJ2-2; CDR3nt: TGTGCCAGCAGCTTAACCCGGACAGGGGCCGGGGAGCTGTTTTTT; CDR3aa: CASSLTRTGAGELFF
abundance: NA; v_gene: TRBV5-5; d_gene: TRBD2; j_gene: TRBJ2-1; CDR3nt: TGTGCCAGCAGCCCCGTCGGGGGGTGGGACAATGAGCAGTTCTTC; CDR3aa: CASSPVGGWDNEQFF
abundance: NA; v_gene: TRBV7-9; d_gene: TRBD1; j_gene: TRBJ2-1; CDR3nt: TGTGCCAGCAGCTGGACAGGTCGTGAGCAGTTCTTC; CDR3aa: CASSWTGREQFF
abundance: NA; v_gene: TRBV28; d_gene: NA; j_gene: TRBJ1-5; CDR3nt: TGTGCCAGCAGTGAAGGGGGCAATCAGCCCCAGCATTTT; CDR3aa: CASSEGGNQPQHF
abundance: NA; v_gene: TRBV6-1; d_gene: TRBD1; j_gene: TRBJ2-5; CDR3nt: TGTGCCACCCAAAAGGACAGGGTCTACCAAGAGACCCAGTACTTC; CDR3aa: CATQKDRVYQETQYF
abundance: NA; v_gene: TRBV6-1; d_gene: NA; j_gene: TRBJ2-5; CDR3nt: TGTGCCAACTCCGCGGGACAGAGGCCACAAGAGACCCAGTACTTC; CDR3aa: CANSAGQRPQETQYF
abundance: NA; v_gene: TRBV9; d_gene: TRBD2; j_gene: TRBJ2-1; CDR3nt: TGTGCCAGCAGCCCCGGGACTAGATACAATGAGCAGTTCTTC; CDR3aa: CASSPGTRYNEQFF
abundance: once; v_gene: TRBV28; d_gene: TRBD1; j_gene: TRBJ2-7; CDR3nt: TGTGCCAGCGGACCCCCGGGGACAGGGTACTACGAGCAGTACTTC; CDR3aa: CASGPPGTGYYEQYF
abundance: NA; v_gene: TRBV20-1; d_gene: NA; j_gene: TRBJ2-7; CDR3nt: TGCAGTGCTAGGACCTCGCCGGGACAGTACTTC; CDR3aa: CSARTSPGQYF
abundance: NA; v_gene: TRBV11-3; d_gene: TRBD1; j_gene: TRBJ2-7; CDR3nt: TGTGCCAGCAGTTCGGGACAGGGGGCCTTCGAGCAGTACTTC; CDR3aa: CASSSGQGAFEQYF
abundance: once; v_gene: TRBV28; d_gene: NA; j_gene: TRBJ2-1; CDR3nt: TGTGCCAGCAGTCTTCTTGGCCCCCCGAATGAGCAGTTCTTC; CDR3aa: CASSLLGPPNEQFF
abundance: NA; v_gene: TRBV18; d_gene: TRBD2; j_gene: TRBJ2-4; CDR3nt: TGTGCCAGCTCACCTGGACTAGGACAAAAAAACATTCAGTACTTC; CDR3aa: CASSPGLGQKNIQYF
abundance: NA; v_gene: TRBV18; d_gene: TRBD1; j_gene: TRBJ2-7; CDR3nt: TGTGCCAGCTCACCACCGGTTGGGACAGAAGACTACGAGCAGTACTTC; CDR3aa: CASSPPVGTEDYEQYF
abundance: NA; v_gene: TRBV7-2; d_gene: NA; j_gene: TRBJ2-3; CDR3nt: TGTGCCAGCAGCCCCCCTAGCACAGATACGCAGTATTTT; CDR3aa: CASSPPSTDTQYF
abundance: NA; v_gene: TRBV25-1; d_gene: TRBD2; j_gene: TRBJ2-1; CDR3nt: TGTGCCAGCAGTGAGCGAGGACTAGCGGGAGGTGAGCAGTTCTTC; CDR3aa: CASSERGLAGGEQFF
abundance: NA; v_gene: TRBV19; d_gene: NA; j_gene: TRBJ2-7; CDR3nt: TGTGCCAGTAGTATAGAAACAGGGCCCTACGAGCAGTACTTC; CDR3aa: CASSIETGPYEQYF
abundance: NA; v_gene: TRBV7-9; d_gene: NA; j_gene: TRBJ1-2; CDR3nt: TGTGCCAGCAGCTCGTCGTTAACGGGAGGGAGAGGCTACACCTTC; CDR3aa: CASSSSLTGGRGYTF
abundance: NA; v_gene: TRBV19; d_gene: NA; j_gene: TRBJ2-7; CDR3nt: TGTGCCAGTAGTATAGAACGAGCGCGCAACTCCTACGAGCAGTACTTC; CDR3aa: CASSIERARNSYEQYF
abundance: NA; v_gene: TRBV6-5; d_gene: NA; j_gene: TRBJ2-5; CDR3nt: TGTGCCAGCAGCCCCCCCACGACTAGAGGGACCCAGTACTTC; CDR3aa: CASSPPTTRGTQYF
abundance: NA; v_gene: TRBV2; d_gene: NA; j_gene: TRBJ2-5; CDR3nt: TGTGCCAGCAGTGGGGTCGGGAGTCCCCAAGAGACCCAGTACTTC; CDR3aa: CASSGVGSPQETQYF
abundance: NA; v_gene: TRBV5-4; d_gene: NA; j_gene: TRBJ2-5; CDR3nt: TGTGCCAGCAGCTTGCGACTCCTAGAAGAGACCCAGTACTTC; CDR3aa: CASSLRLLEETQYF
abundance: NA; v_gene: TRBV29-1; d_gene: TRBD1; j_gene: TRBJ2-7; CDR3nt: TGCAGCGTCCGACAGGGTAACTACGAGCAGTACTTC; CDR3aa: CSVRQGNYEQYF
abundance: NA; v_gene: TRBV5-5; d_gene: NA; j_gene: TRBJ2-1; CDR3nt: TGTGCCAGCAGCTTAGAGACTAGCTACAATGAGCAGTTCTTC; CDR3aa: CASSLETSYNEQFF
abundance: NA; v_gene: TRBV7-3; d_gene: TRBD1; j_gene: TRBJ2-7; CDR3nt: TGTGCCAGCAGCCCAGGACAGGCCTTCTCCTACGAGCAGTACTTC; CDR3aa: CASSPGQAFSYEQYF
abundance: NA; v_gene: TRBV7-3; d_gene: NA; j_gene: TRBJ1-2; CDR3nt: TGTGCCAGCAGCGAACCGGGCAGGGAAGGCTACACCTTC; CDR3aa: CASSEPGREGYTF
abundance: NA; v_gene: TRBV10-3; d_gene: NA; j_gene: TRBJ2-6; CDR3nt: TGTGCCATCAGTGAGTCAGAGGGCTCTGGGGCCAACGTCCTGACTTTC; CDR3aa: CAISESEGSGANVLTF
abundance: NA; v_gene: TRBV5-4; d_gene: NA; j_gene: TRBJ1-1; CDR3nt: TGTGCCAGCACCATTGACGGGGACACTGAAGCTTTCTTT; CDR3aa: CASTIDGDTEAFF
abundance: NA; v_gene: TRBV27; d_gene: TRBD2; j_gene: TRBJ2-1; CDR3nt: TGTGCCAGCAGTTTAGCGGGACTAGCGGGAGGGCCGAGGCAGTTCTTC; CDR3aa: CASSLAGLAGGPRQFF
abundance: NA; v_gene: TRBV6-6; d_gene: TRBD1; j_gene: TRBJ2-7; CDR3nt: TGTGCCAGCAGCCAAGCCCAACCAGGGGGTCAACACGAGCAGTACTTC; CDR3aa: CASSQAQPGGQHEQYF